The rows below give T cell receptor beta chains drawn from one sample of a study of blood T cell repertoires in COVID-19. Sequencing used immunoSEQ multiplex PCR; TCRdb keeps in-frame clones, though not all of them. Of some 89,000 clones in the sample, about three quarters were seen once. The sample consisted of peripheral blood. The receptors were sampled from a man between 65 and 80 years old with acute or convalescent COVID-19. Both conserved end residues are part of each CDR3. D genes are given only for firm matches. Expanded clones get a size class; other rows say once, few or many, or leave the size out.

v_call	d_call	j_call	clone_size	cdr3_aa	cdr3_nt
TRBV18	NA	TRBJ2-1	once	CASSPDTSSYNEQFF	TGTGCCAGCTCACCCGACACTTCCTCCTACAATGAGCAGTTCTTC
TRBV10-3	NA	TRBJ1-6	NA	CAITAGQNSPLHF	TGTGCCATCACCGCGGGTCAAAATTCACCCCTCCACTTT
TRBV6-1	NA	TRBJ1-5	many	CASSEIGLGYQPQHF	TGTGCCAGCAGTGAAATCGGGTTGGGTTATCAGCCCCAGCATTTT
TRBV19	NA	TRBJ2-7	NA	CASSITDGSYEQYF	TGTGCCAGTAGTATAACAGATGGATCCTACGAGCAGTACTTC
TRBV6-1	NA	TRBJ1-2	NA	CASSEDSNYGYTF	TGTGCCAGCAGTGAGGACAGTAACTATGGCTACACCTTC
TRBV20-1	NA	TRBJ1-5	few	CSASHGQNSNQPQHF	TGCAGTGCTAGTCACGGACAAAATAGCAATCAGCCCCAGCATTTT
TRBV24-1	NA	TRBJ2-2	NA	CATSDLQGPGTGELFF	TGTGCCACCAGTGATTTGCAGGGGCCAGGGACCGGGGAGCTGTTTTTT
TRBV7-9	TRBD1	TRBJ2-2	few	CASRAGGRNTGELFF	TGTGCCAGCAGAGCAGGGGGCCGGAACACCGGGGAGCTGTTTTTT
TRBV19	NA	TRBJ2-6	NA	CASSMSQGSSGANVLTF	TGTGCCAGTAGTATGTCCCAGGGGTCGTCTGGGGCCAACGTCCTGACTTTC
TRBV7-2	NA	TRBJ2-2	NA	CASSHRGLRNTGELFF	TGTGCCAGCAGCCACCGCGGGCTGCGGAACACCGGGGAGCTGTTTTTT
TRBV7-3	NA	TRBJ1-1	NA	CASSTRRGSAEAFF	TGTGCCAGCAGCACGCGGAGGGGATCTGCTGAAGCTTTCTTT
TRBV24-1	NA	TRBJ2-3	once	CATSDYGPTGSSTDTQYF	TGTGCCACCAGTGATTATGGCCCGACAGGATCTAGCACAGATACGCAGTATTTT
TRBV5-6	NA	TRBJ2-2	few	CASSPDRLDTGELFF	TGTGCCAGCAGCCCGGACAGACTGGACACCGGGGAGCTGTTTTTT
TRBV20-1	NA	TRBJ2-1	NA	CSVRGENEQFF	TGCAGTGTCAGGGGGGAAAATGAGCAGTTCTTC
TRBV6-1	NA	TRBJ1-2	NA	CASSVADSYGYTF	TGTGCCAGCAGTGTAGCAGACAGCTATGGCTACACCTTC